This T cell receptor (beta chain) is from a study of CD8+CD57+ T cells in acquired aplastic anemia. CDR3 length equals 14 residues. Per germline, CDR1 LGHDT and CDR2 YNNKEL (reference sequence). The J segment lost 10 bases and the V segment lost 4 bases, leaving 6 bases of the junction unmatched. TCR beta VDJ and CDR3 profiles were obtained from a genomic DNA template. MiXCR was run by TCRdb on the reads, yielding one entry per CDR3 protein. The sample yields 98,000 or so distinct CDR3 sequences, around 53% seen once. The receptor was isolated from a human donor in good health, serving as a control. Sequenced: sorted CD4+, CD8+, or CD8+CD57+ T cells (not recorded which) from PBMCs. The chain recombines TRBV3-1 with TRBJ1-6; TRBD1 matches at 8 bases. The DNA of the CDR3 is TGTGCCAGCAGCCCCGGACAGGGAAACTCACCCCTCCACTTT. Encoded protein: CASSPGQGNSPLHF.